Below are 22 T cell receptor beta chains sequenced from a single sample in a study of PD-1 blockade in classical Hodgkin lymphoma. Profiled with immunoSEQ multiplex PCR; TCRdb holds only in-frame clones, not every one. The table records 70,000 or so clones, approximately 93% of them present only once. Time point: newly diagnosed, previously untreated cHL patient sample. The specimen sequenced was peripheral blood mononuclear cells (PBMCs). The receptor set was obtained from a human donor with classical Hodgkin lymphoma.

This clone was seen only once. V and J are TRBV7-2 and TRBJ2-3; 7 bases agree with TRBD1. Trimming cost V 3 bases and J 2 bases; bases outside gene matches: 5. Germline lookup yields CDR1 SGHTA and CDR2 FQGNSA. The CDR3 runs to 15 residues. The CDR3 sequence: CASSLTGKPTDTQYF. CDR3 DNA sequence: TGTGCCAGCAGCTTGACAGGGAAGCCCACAGATACGCAGTATTTT. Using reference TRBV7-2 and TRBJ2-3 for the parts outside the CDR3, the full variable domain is GAGVSQSPSNKVTEKGKDVELRCDPISGHTALYWYRQSLGQGLEFLIYFQGNSAPDKSGLPSDRFSAERTGGSVSTLTIQRTQQEDSAVYLCASSLTGKPTDTQYFGPGTRLTVL.

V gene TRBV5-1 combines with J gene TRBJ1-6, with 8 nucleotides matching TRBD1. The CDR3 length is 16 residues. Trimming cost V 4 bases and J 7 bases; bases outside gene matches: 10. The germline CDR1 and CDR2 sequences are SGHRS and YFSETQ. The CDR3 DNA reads TGCGCCAGCAGCCCCAACCCGGGACAGGTCAATTCACCCCTCCACTTT. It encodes CASSPNPGQVNSPLHF.

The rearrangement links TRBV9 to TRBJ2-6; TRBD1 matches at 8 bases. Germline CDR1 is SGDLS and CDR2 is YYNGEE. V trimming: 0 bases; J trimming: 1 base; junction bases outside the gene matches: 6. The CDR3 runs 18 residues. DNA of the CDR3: TGTGCCAGCAGCGTAGTGGGGACAGGACCTTCTGGGGCCAACGTCCTGACTTTC. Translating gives CASSVVGTGPSGANVLTF. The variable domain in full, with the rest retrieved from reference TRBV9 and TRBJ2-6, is DSGVTQTPKHLITATGQRVTLRCSPRSGDLSVYWYQQSLDQGLQFLIQYYNGEERAKGNILERFSAQQFPDLHSELNLSSLELGDSALYFCASSVVGTGPSGANVLTFGAGSRLTVL.

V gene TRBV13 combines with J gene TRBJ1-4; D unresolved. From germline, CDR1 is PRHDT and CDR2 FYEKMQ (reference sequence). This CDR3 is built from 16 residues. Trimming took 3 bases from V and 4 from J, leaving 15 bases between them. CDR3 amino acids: CASSLRVGSFNEKLFF. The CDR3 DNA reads TGTGCCAGCAGCTTGAGAGTGGGCAGCTTTAATGAAAAACTGTTTTTT.

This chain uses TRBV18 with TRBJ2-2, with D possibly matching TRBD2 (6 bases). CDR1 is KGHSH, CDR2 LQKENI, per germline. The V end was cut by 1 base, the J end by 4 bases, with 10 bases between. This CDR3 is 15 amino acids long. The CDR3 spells CASSPRDFVTGELFF. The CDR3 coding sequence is TGTGCCAGCTCACCACGGGACTTCGTCACCGGGGAGCTGTTTTTT.

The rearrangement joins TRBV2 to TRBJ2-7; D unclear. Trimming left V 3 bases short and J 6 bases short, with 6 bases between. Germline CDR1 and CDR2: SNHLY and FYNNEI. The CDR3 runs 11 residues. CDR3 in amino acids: CASSDVGEQYF. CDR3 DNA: TGTGCCAGCAGTGACGTCGGCGAGCAGTACTTC.

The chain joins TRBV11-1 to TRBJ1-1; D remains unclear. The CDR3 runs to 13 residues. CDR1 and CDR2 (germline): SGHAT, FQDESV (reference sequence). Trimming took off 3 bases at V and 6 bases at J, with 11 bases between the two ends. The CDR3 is CASSFGTLPEAFF. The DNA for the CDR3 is TGTGCCAGCAGCTTTGGCACCCTACCTGAAGCTTTCTTT.

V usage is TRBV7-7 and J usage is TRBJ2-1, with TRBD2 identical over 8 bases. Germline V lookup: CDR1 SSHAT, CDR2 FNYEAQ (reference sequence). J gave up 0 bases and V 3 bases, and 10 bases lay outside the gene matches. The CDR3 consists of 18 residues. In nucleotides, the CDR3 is TGTGCCAGCAGCTTGAGGTCTAGCGGGCTAAGCTCCTACAATGAGCAGTTCTTC. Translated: CASSLRSSGLSSYNEQFF.

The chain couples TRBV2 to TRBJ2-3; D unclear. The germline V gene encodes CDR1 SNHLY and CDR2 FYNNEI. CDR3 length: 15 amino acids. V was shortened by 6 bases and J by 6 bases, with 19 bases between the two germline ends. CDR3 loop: CASRKRAVPGDTQYF. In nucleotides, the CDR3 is TGTGCCAGCAGAAAACGGGCCGTCCCTGGCGATACGCAGTATTTT.

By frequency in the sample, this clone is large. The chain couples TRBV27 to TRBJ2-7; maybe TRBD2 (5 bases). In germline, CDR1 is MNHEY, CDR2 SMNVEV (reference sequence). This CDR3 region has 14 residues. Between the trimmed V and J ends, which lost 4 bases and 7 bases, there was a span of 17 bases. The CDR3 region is CASSSHLLGGEQYF. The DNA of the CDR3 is TGTGCCAGCAGTTCGCACCTACTAGGTGGGGAGCAGTACTTC.

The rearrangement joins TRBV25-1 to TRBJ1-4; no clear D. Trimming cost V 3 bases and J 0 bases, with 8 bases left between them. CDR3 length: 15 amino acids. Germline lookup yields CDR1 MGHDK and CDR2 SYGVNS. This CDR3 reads CASSDQPATNEKLFF. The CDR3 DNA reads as TGTGCCAGCAGTGATCAACCCGCAACTAATGAAAAACTGTTTTTT.

CDR3 protein: CASSQDMAREYEKLFF. CDR3 sequence (DNA): TGCGCCAGCAGCCAAGATATGGCCAGGGAATATGAAAAACTGTTTTTT. The rearrangement joins TRBV4-3 to TRBJ1-4; a weak D match, TRBD1 (5 bases). Deletions cut 0 bases from V and 6 bases from J, with 14 bases between. In germline, CDR1 is LGHNA, CDR2 YSLEER. The CDR3 consists of 16 residues.

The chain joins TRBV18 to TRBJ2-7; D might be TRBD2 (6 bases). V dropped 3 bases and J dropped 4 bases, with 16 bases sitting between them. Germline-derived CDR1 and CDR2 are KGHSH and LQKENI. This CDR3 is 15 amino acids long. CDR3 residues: CASSPLIGGEYEQYF. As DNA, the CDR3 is TGTGCCAGCTCACCCTTAATAGGAGGGGAATACGAGCAGTACTTC.

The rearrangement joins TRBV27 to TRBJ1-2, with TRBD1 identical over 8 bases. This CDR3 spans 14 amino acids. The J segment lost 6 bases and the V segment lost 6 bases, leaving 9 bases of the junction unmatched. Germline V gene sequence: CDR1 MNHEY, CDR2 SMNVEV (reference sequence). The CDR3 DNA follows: TGTGCCAGCAGCCTTGACAGGGGATTTGATGGCTACACCTTC. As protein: CASSLDRGFDGYTF.

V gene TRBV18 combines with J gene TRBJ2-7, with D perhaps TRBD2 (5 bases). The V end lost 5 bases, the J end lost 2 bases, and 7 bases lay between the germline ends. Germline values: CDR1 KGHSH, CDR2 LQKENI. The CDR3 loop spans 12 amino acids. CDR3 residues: CASSATTYEQYF. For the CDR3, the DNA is TGTGCCAGCTCAGCGACTACCTACGAGCAGTACTTC.

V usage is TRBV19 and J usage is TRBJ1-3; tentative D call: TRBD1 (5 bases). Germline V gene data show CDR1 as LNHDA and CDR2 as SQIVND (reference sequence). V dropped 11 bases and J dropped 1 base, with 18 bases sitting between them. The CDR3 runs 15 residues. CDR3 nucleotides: TGTGCCTCCTCATCTAGGGGCACTTCTGGAAACACCATATATTTT. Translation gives CASSSRGTSGNTIYF.

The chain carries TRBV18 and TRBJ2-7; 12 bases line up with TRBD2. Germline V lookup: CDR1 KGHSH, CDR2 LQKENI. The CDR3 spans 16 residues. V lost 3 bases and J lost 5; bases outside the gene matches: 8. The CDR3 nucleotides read TGTGCCAGCTCACCTCCTAGCGGGAGGGCCGTCCACGAGCAGTACTTC. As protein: CASSPPSGRAVHEQYF.

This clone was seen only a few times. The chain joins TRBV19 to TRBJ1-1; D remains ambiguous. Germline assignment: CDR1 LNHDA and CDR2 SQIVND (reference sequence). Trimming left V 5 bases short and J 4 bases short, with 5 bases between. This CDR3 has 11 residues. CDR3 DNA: TGTGCCAGTAGTTTCGGCACTGAAGCTTTCTTT. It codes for CASSFGTEAFF.

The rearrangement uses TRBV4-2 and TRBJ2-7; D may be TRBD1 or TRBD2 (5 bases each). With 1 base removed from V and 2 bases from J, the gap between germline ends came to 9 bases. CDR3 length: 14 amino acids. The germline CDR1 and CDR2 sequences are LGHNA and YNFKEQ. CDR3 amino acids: CASSQVGAAYEQYF. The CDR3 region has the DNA TGTGCCAGCAGCCAAGTCGGGGCGGCCTACGAGCAGTACTTC.

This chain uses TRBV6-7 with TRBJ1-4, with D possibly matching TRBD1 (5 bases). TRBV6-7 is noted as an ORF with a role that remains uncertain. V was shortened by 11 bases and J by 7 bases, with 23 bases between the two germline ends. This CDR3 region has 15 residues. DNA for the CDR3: TGTGCCCCTAAGAGACGGCCCGGTAGGGGTGAAAAACTGTTTTTT. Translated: CAPKRRPGRGEKLFF.

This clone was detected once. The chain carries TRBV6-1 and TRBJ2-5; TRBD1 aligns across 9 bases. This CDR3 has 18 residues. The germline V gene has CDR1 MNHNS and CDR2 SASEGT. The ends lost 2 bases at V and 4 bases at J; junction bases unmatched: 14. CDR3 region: CASSERLGQGKVGETQYF. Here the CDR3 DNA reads TGTGCCAGCAGTGAAAGGTTAGGACAGGGGAAAGTAGGAGAGACCCAGTACTTC.

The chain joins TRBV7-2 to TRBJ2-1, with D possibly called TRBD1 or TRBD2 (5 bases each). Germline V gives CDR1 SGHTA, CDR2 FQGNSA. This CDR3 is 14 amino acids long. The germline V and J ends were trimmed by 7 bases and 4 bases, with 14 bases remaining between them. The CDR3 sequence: CASIPWGPYNEQFF. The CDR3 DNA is TGTGCCAGCATCCCCTGGGGACCTTACAATGAGCAGTTCTTC.